By share, the clone carrying this T cell receptor beta chain ranks as large (0.1 to 1%). The antigen remains unidentified. TCRdb reanalysed the 5' RACE reads using MiXCR and keeps one entry per CDR3 protein. The sample lists several thousand distinct CDR3 sequences, roughly 37% seen once, with 9.5% to 15% in the top ten. The sample belongs to a study of spatial heterogeneity in lung cancer. Notes on the study in general: Counts that tracked tumor mutation counts were those of expanded intratumoral alpha and beta TCRs.

Time point: sample taken at primary tumor resection. Whole RNA, which was extracted from tumor, nontumor lung tissue or frozen PBMC, was sequenced without any cell sorting. This clonotype was obtained from a female donor with early-stage non-small cell lung cancer. The material sequenced was lung tumor tissue, taken at surgery.

The CDR3 DNA is TGCAGTGCTAGAGGGCCGGGGCTAGCGGGAGGAAGCGATGAGCAGTTCTTC. Translating it yields CSARGPGLAGGSDEQFF. The chain couples TRBV20-1 to TRBJ2-1, with 11 bases identical to TRBD2. The germline gives CDR1 DFQATT, CDR2 SNEGSKA (reference sequence). The CDR3 loop spans 17 amino acids. The trim removed 1 base at V and 8 bases at J, leaving 13 bases unmatched.